This T cell receptor beta chain was recorded in a study of metastatic and nonmetastatic thyroid tumors. This clone was detected a few times. No patient had received any treatment before thyroid surgery. MiXCR reprocessed the PCR reads for TCRdb. Of about 40,000 clones in the sample, approximately 12% are singletons; the top ten hold 9% to 9.5%. The CDR3 has 16 residues. V trimming: 5 bases; J trimming: 2 bases; junction bases outside the gene matches: 8. CDR1 and CDR2 (germline): DFQATT, SNEGSKA (reference sequence). This TCR came from a female donor with papillary thyroid cancer or a benign thyroid nodule (not recorded which). Some clones in this sample may be carry-over from other donors' samples. The sequenced sample was blood. The V gene is TRBV20-1, the J gene TRBJ2-3; TRBD2 matches 12 bases. CDR3 loop: CSAGRLAGVFTDTQYF. In DNA, the CDR3 is TGCAGTGCTGGTCGACTAGCGGGGGTCTTCACAGATACGCAGTATTTT.